This entry concerns a single TCR beta chain. The antigen is unknown. The time point is: patch test 1, 2 weeks after DPC sensitization. Documented treatment: therapeutic diphenylcyclopropenone sensitization with weekly scalp DPC. This specimen comes from a study of human T cells and chemical hapten exposure. On the study more broadly: A patient group, mainly female, showed alopecia areata, totalis or universalis.

This CDR3 comprises 14 residues. J was trimmed by 7 bases and V by 6 bases; bases with no gene match: 10. Germline assignment: CDR1 SQVTM and CDR2 ANQGSEA. Per the original methods: Sampled TCR counts reached a median of roughly 100,000 per sample, with values ranging from roughly 20,000 to 750,000. TCRdb used MiXCR to reprocess the RACE reads, holding one entry per CDR3 protein. TCRdb's processing, not the study's, gives the V and J calls here. The data show some 87,000 distinct CDR3 sequences, with 9% to 12% seen just once and around 1.5% held by the top ten. General study results and limits: Sensitizing to DPC left TCRs with a frequency above 1 in 1000 unaltered. Controls formed significantly fewer large CDR3 similarity clusters than expanded TCRs did.

Sample: whole blood, taken in connection with sensitization to the hapten diphenylcyclopropenone (DPC). The chain joins TRBV29-1 to TRBJ2-7; 12 nucleotides align to TRBD1. This sequence originates from a woman in her 50s with alopecia areata. Some clones in this sample may be carry-over from other donors' samples. The CDR3 bases are TGCAGCGTGGTTCCGGGACAGGGGGCTAATGAGCAGTACTTC. As protein: CSVVPGQGANEQYF.